These 12 T cell receptor beta chains came from one sample sequenced in a study of blood T cell repertoires in COVID-19. Repertoires were generated with immunoSEQ multiplex PCR, while TCRdb's copy carries only in-frame clones and drops some. The sample holds 70,000 to 80,000 clones, roughly 82% seen once. The sequenced sample was peripheral blood. The receptors shown here come from an elderly woman with acute or convalescent COVID-19.

The chain recombines TRBV6-2 or TRBV6-3 with TRBJ2-7, with TRBD2 identical over 9 bases. Unmatched junction bases numbered 12, after V lost 6 bases and J lost 9 bases. Germline CDR1 is MNHEY and CDR2 is SVGEGT. The CDR3 is 14 residues long. CDR3 nucleotides: TGTGCCAGCAGCTTGGGACTAGCTCGGCCCCTGCAGTACTTC. Translation gives CASSLGLARPLQYF.

The chain uses TRBV5-4 and TRBJ2-7; 8 bases agree with TRBD1. The V segment lost 0 bases and the J segment 2 bases; nucleotides outside the gene matches: 1. CDR1 and CDR2 from the germline V gene are SGHNT and YYREEE (reference sequence). The CDR3 sequence is 14 residues long. This CDR3 reads CASSLEQGAYEQYF. The CDR3 bases are TGTGCCAGCAGCTTGGAACAGGGGGCCTACGAGCAGTACTTC. Variable domain in full (rest from reference TRBV5-4 and TRBJ2-7): ETGVTQSPTHLIKTRGQQVTLRCSSQSGHNTVSWYQQALGQGPQFIFQYYREEENGRGNFPPRFSGLQFPNYSSELNVNALELDDSALYLCASSLEQGAYEQYFGPGTRLTVT.

The V gene is TRBV11-2, the J gene TRBJ1-2; D gene ambiguous. Germline CDR1 SGHAT, CDR2 FQNNGV. Trimming cost V 1 base and J 5 bases, with 17 bases left between them. The CDR3 is 16 amino acids. CDR3 nucleotides: TGTGCCAGCAGCTTAGCCGCTCGAGAGGGAGGGTATGGCTACACCTTC. Translated, it gives CASSLAAREGGYGYTF.

The chain combines TRBV4-3 with TRBJ2-2; maybe TRBD2 (6 bases). The germline V gene encodes CDR1 LGHNA and CDR2 YSLEER. Trimming cost V 0 bases and J 6 bases, with 8 bases left between them. The CDR3 has 14 residues. CDR3 DNA: TGCGCCAGCAGCCAAGATTGGGGGGCCGGGGAGCTGTTTTTT. Residues: CASSQDWGAGELFF.

V gene TRBV7-9 combines with J gene TRBJ1-1, with no clear D. The CDR3 covers 14 residues. Looked up from germline, CDR1 is SEHNR and CDR2 is FQNEAQ (reference sequence). V lost 2 bases to trimming and J lost 7 bases, with 14 bases between them. The CDR3 protein is CASSLTISTNEAFF. The CDR3 bases are TGTGCCAGCAGCTTAACCATCTCGACTAATGAAGCTTTCTTT.

V is TRBV25-1 and J is TRBJ2-1, with a weak D call TRBD1 (5 bases). V was clipped by 0 bases and J by 9 bases, with 18 bases between them. Per germline, CDR1 MGHDK and CDR2 SYGVNS. This CDR3 spans 16 amino acids. The CDR3 protein is CASSEYGRGQHVEQFF. The CDR3 DNA reads TGTGCCAGCAGTGAATATGGGCGCGGACAACACGTTGAGCAGTTCTTC. Looking up the rest from reference TRBV25-1 and TRBJ2-1 gives the full variable domain: EADIYQTPRYLVIGTGKKITLECSQTMGHDKMYWYQQDPGMELHLIHYSYGVNSTEKGDLSSESTVSRIRTEHFPLTLESARPSHTSQYLCASSEYGRGQHVEQFFGPGTRLTVL.

The rearrangement uses TRBV5-5 and TRBJ1-6; 9 bases line up with TRBD1. Trimming took 2 bases from V and 7 from J; bases not matched to a gene: 4. The CDR3 length is 15 residues. Germline V gene lookup returns CDR1 SGHKS and CDR2 YYEKEE (reference sequence). The CDR3, as DNA: TGTGCCAGCAGCTTAACGGGACAGGGAAATTCACCCCTCCACTTT. Protein: CASSLTGQGNSPLHF.

A single count supports this clone. CDR3 region: CASSVADSGRINEQFF. CDR3 bases: TGTGCCAGCAGCGTAGCTGATAGCGGGAGGATTAATGAGCAGTTCTTC. The chain links TRBV9 to TRBJ2-1; 10 bases map to TRBD2. Germline CDR1 SGDLS, CDR2 YYNGEE. The CDR3 is 16 amino acids. The J segment lost 7 bases and the V segment lost 0 bases, leaving 7 bases of the junction unmatched. Full variable domain (missing parts from reference TRBV9 and TRBJ2-1): DSGVTQTPKHLITATGQRVTLRCSPRSGDLSVYWYQQSLDQGLQFLIQYYNGEERAKGNILERFSAQQFPDLHSELNLSSLELGDSALYFCASSVADSGRINEQFFGPGTRLTVL.

This chain links TRBV6-5 with TRBJ2-7, with TRBD2 matching over 11 bases. The V gene's germline CDR1 is MNHEY and CDR2 SVGAGI. The CDR3 spans 15 residues. The J segment lost 0 bases and the V segment lost 6 bases, leaving 4 bases of the junction unmatched. CDR3 amino acids: CASRMTSGNSYEQYF. In nucleotides, the CDR3 is TGTGCCAGCAGGATGACTAGCGGGAACTCCTACGAGCAGTACTTC.

V gene TRBV23-1 combines with J gene TRBJ2-1; 7 positions agree with TRBD1. TRBV23-1 is filed as an ORF, its function uncertain. V shed 0 bases, J shed 4 bases, and the junction held 15 bases outside the gene matches. This CDR3 has 19 amino acids. The CDR3 bases are TGCGCCAGCAGTCAATCCCCGACCGGGACAGAAGTTTATTACAATGAGCAGTTCTTC. This sequence encodes CASSQSPTGTEVYYNEQFF.

This clone is deemed medium-sized. The chain employs TRBV6-5 and TRBJ2-3; TRBD2 agrees at 7 bases. The ends lost 8 bases at V and 3 bases at J; junction bases unmatched: 11. This CDR3 region has 15 residues. Germline lookup yields CDR1 MNHEY and CDR2 SVGAGI. CDR3 protein: CASALLGGRTDTQYF. The DNA of the CDR3 is TGTGCCAGCGCTCTTCTTGGCGGGAGAACAGATACGCAGTATTTT.

V gene TRBV7-3 combines with J gene TRBJ2-3, with 13 bases fitting TRBD2. The CDR3 is 16 residues long. The ends lost 4 bases at V and 4 bases at J; junction bases unmatched: 5. CDR1 SGHTA and CDR2 FQGTGA come from the germline V gene. CDR3 region: CASSSATSGRSDTQYF. In DNA, the CDR3 is TGTGCCAGCAGCTCCGCGACTAGCGGGAGGTCAGATACGCAGTATTTT.